This T cell receptor (beta chain) was recovered during a study of T cells in Graves' hyperthyroidism and ophthalmopathy. This clonotype was observed many times. Its antigen is unknown. The source material, RNA transcripts, was used to amplify TCR beta CDR3 regions. HTBI primers were used for first-round RT-PCR of the TCR CDR3. TCRdb processed the multiplex PCR reads anew with MiXCR; each CDR3 protein has one entry. Among some 440,000 distinct CDR3 sequences listed, approximately 15% were seen once. Study-wide points: Stable hyperthyroidism and ophthalmopathy were separated using 13 V-J signatures.

Graves' hyperthyroidism qualified as stable when ophthalmopathy did not progress within 18 months. The study left out patients who had uncontrolled infection, other autoimmune disease, pregnancy or lactation. Diagnoses rested on clinical symptoms, serum thyroxine and TRAb, thyroid ultrasound and orbital computed tomography. Between the trimmed V and J ends, which lost 4 bases and 7 bases, there was a span of 11 bases. The CDR3 runs to 12 residues. Germline CDR1 reads SGHKS; CDR2 reads YYEKEE (reference sequence). V is TRBV5-5 and J is TRBJ2-5, with D unclear. Input material: blood. The clonotype comes from a young woman with Graves' hyperthyroidism. The CDR3 loop is CASSTLAGTQYF. The CDR3 coding sequence is TGTGCCAGCAGCACCCTGGCAGGGACCCAGTACTTC.